This T cell receptor beta chain was retrieved from a study of T cell responses to AZD1222 COVID-19 vaccine. The overall study: Some second doses came at about 4 weeks and others at about 12 weeks; these were pooled.

Regarding the study as a whole: Clonal diversity may have been underestimated in mostly white British donors. Sampling captured repertoires only after the peak T cell response.

Trimming at V came to 11 bases and at J to 4 bases, leaving 3 bases not matched to a gene. Germline CDR1 is MDHEN and CDR2 is SYDVKM. The CDR3 is 13 amino acids. Profiling relied on immunoSEQ multiplex PCR, and the TCRdb table lists in-frame clones only, not all of them. This sample has about 140,000 clones, with 70% to 90% found just once. For this clone: Its antigen is still unknown.

The material sequenced was peripheral blood, taken on day 0 of AZD1222 vaccination. The chain recombines TRBV28 with TRBJ2-2; 11 nucleotides line up with TRBD2. The clonotype originates from an adult in good health. CDR3 amino acids: CAAGTSGTGELFF. CDR3 sequence (DNA): TGTGCCGCCGGGACTAGCGGCACCGGGGAGCTGTTTTTT.